This T cell receptor (beta chain) was identified in a study of post-analysis software for immune sequencing data. In the study overall: Relapsing-remitting, secondary progressive and progressive-relapsing multiple sclerosis were all included among the disease courses.

Of note for this clonotype: Its antigen remains unidentified.

Overall study results and limits: There were five or six TRBV segments more frequent in patients than controls, and TRBV5-6, TRBV5-1 and TRBV20-1 were among them.

Each TCR beta cDNA library carried unique molecular identifiers. From about 0.98 to 11 million T cells, 550,000 or so cDNA molecules were obtained. TCRdb re-analysed the PCR reads in MiXCR, keeping a single row per CDR3 protein. The sample includes roughly 870,000 distinct CDR3 sequences, roughly half of them seen just once. V gave up 3 bases and J gave up 7 bases; unmatched junction bases: 4. The germline V gene has CDR1 SQVTM and CDR2 ANQGSEA. CDR3 size: 12 residues. The receptor's source is a girl aged 10-17 years with multiple sclerosis. Sequenced sample: blood. The rearrangement links TRBV29-1 to TRBJ1-2, with 8 bases matching TRBD1. The CDR3 reads CSVDRDRGGYTF. The DNA for the CDR3 is TGCAGCGTTGACCGAGACAGGGGTGGCTACACCTTC. Complete variable domain (other parts from reference TRBV29-1 and TRBJ1-2): SAVISQKPSRDICQRGTSLTIQCQVDSQVTMMFWYRQQPGQSLTLIATANQGSEATYESGFVIDKFPISRPNLTFSTLTVSNMSPEDSSIYLCSVDRDRGGYTFGSGTRLTVV.